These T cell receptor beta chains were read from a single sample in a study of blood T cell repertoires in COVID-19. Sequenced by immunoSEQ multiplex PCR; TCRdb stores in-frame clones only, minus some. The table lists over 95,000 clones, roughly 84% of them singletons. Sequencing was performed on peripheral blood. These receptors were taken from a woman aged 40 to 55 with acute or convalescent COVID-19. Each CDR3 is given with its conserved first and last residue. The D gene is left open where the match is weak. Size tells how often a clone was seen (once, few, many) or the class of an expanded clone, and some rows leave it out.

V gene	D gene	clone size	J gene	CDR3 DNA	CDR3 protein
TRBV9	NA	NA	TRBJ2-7	TGTGCCAGCAGCGTTGCGGTCCTTTACTACGAGCAGTACTTC	CASSVAVLYYEQYF
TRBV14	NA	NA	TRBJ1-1	TGTGCCAGCAGCCAAGCGGGGATGAACACTGAAGCTTTCTTT	CASSQAGMNTEAFF
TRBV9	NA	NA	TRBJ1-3	TGTGCCAGCAGCGTAGGGGGCCTTTCCCACACCATATATTTT	CASSVGGLSHTIYF
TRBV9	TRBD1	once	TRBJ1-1	TGTGCCAGCAGCGACCGACAGGGGTTCCTTACTGAAGCTTTCTTT	CASSDRQGFLTEAFF
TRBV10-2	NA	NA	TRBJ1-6	TGCGCCAGCAGCCCAACGGGCTCCTATAATTCACCCCTCCACTTT	CASSPTGSYNSPLHF
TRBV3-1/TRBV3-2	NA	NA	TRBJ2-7	TGTGCCAGCAGCCAAGGGGCAGACGAGCAGTACTTC	CASSQGADEQYF
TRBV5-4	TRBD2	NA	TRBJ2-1	TGTGCCAGCAGGAGGGGACTAGCGGGGGGGCCCAATGAGCAGTTCTTC	CASRRGLAGGPNEQFF
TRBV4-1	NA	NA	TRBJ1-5	TGCGCCAGCAGCCAAGATGAAGAGTTTGGTCAGCCCCAGCATTTT	CASSQDEEFGQPQHF
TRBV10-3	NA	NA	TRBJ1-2	TGTGCCATCAGCGACAGACAGGTCTCTAACTATGGCTACACCTTC	CAISDRQVSNYGYTF
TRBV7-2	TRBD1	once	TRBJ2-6	TGTGCCAGCAGCTCCGGGACAGCCCTCTCTGGGGCCAACGTCCTGACTTTC	CASSSGTALSGANVLTF
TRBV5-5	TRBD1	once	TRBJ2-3	TGTGCCAGCAGCGTCGGGGACAGCTCAACAGATACGCAGTATTTT	CASSVGDSSTDTQYF
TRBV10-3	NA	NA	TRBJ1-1	TGTGCCATCAGTGGACAAAACACTGAAGCTTTCTTT	CAISGQNTEAFF
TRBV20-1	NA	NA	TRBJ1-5	TGCAGTGCTAGTCGGGATAGGACCCAGCCCCAGCATTTT	CSASRDRTQPQHF
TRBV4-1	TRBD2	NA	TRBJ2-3	TGCGCCAGCAGCCAAGACCAGCTAGCGGGCAGAGATACGCAGTATTTT	CASSQDQLAGRDTQYF
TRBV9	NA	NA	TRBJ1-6	TGTGCCAGCAGCCCCCCCCCTCCTAATTCACCCCTCCACTTT	CASSPPPPNSPLHF
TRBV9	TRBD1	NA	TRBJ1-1	TGTGCCAGCAGCGAACAGGACAGGGGGGGCACTGAAGCTTTCTTT	CASSEQDRGGTEAFF
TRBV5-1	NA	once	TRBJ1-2	TGCGCCAGCAGCCTGACAGTTACGTATGGCTACACCTTC	CASSLTVTYGYTF
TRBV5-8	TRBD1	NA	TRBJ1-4	TGTGCCAGCGGAAAATGGACAGGGGAGGAAAAACTGTTTTTT	CASGKWTGEEKLFF
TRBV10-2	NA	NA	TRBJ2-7	TGCGCCAGCGGCTCTGGTCCCGGGGCCTACGAGCAGTACTTC	CASGSGPGAYEQYF
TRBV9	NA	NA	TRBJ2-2	TGTGCCAGCAGCGAGAGGGATGAGTTAGGTTCCGGGGAGCTGTTTTTT	CASSERDELGSGELFF
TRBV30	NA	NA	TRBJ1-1	TGTGCCTGGAGACCTAAAAAACAGGGTTTCGGCACTGAAGCTTTCTTT	CAWRPKKQGFGTEAFF
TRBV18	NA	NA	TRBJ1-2	TGTGCCAGCTCACCACCGCGAGGGTCGGGCAACGGCTACACCTTC	CASSPPRGSGNGYTF
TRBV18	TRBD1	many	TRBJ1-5	TGTGCCAGCTCACCGGACAGGGGTGGCAATCAGCCCCAGCATTTT	CASSPDRGGNQPQHF
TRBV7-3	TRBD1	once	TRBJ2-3	TGTGCCAGCAGCCTGGACAGGGCTGCAGATACGCAGTATTTT	CASSLDRAADTQYF
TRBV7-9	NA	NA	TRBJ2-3	TGTGCCAGCAGCTTATTAACAGATACGCAGTATTTT	CASSLLTDTQYF
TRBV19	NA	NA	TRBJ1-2	TGTGCCAGTAGTTTCACAGCTAACTATGGCTACACCTTC	CASSFTANYGYTF
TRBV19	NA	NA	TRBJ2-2	TGTGCCAGTAGTATCCCTTATCATTCAGGGACCGGGGAGCTGTTTTTT	CASSIPYHSGTGELFF
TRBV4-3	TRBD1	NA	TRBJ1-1	TGCGCCAGCAGCCAAGAGCAGGGGGCTGTCAACACTGAAGCTTTCTTT	CASSQEQGAVNTEAFF
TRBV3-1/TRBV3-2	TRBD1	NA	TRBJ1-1	TGTGCCAGCAGCTTTATACGGGACAGGGGCACTGAAGCTTTCTTT	CASSFIRDRGTEAFF
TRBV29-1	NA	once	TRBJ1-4	TGCAGCGTGGCCATTAACAGCGGGGAAAAACTGTTTTTT	CSVAINSGEKLFF
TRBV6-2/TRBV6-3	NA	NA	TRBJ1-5	TGTGCCAGCAGATACGTCCCCCGGCAGCCCCAGCATTTT	CASRYVPRQPQHF
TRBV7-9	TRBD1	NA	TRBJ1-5	TGTGCCAGCAGCTTAGCGCAGGTGCGGGACAGGGTGGATCAGCCCCAGCATTTT	CASSLAQVRDRVDQPQHF
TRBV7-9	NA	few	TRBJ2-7	TGTGCCAGCAGCTTAGGGGCTCCCGAGCAGTACTTC	CASSLGAPEQYF
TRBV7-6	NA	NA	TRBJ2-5	TGTGCCAGCAGCTGGGCGGGGGCCCCGGCGACAGAGACCCAGTACTTC	CASSWAGAPATETQYF
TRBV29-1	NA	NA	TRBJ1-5	TGCAGCGTTTCCAGGGGAAGCAATCAGCCCCAGCATTTT	CSVSRGSNQPQHF
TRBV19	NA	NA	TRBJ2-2	TGTGCCAGTAGTAAATGGAGCGAGGGCACCGGGGAGCTGTTTTTT	CASSKWSEGTGELFF
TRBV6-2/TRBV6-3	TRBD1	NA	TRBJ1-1	TGTGCCAGCAGCCCTCGACAGGGGGCGAGGGGGAACACTGAAGCTTTCTTT	CASSPRQGARGNTEAFF
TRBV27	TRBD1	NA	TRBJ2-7	TGTGCCAGCAAACCTCGGGACAGGCCTCTTTACGAGCAGTACTTC	CASKPRDRPLYEQYF
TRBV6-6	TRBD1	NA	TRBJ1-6	TGTGCCAGCAGACGGACAGGGCAACTAAATTCACCCCTCCACTTT	CASRRTGQLNSPLHF
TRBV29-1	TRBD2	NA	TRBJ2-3	TGCAGCGTTGAAGATACCCAGCGGGGGAAGGGAGATACGCAGTATTTT	CSVEDTQRGKGDTQYF
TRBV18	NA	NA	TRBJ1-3	TGTGCCAGCTCACCAGGCCAGAGAAACACCATATATTTT	CASSPGQRNTIYF
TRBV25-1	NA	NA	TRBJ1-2	TGTGCCAGCAGTGCAGGGGTTAACTATGGCTACACCTTC	CASSAGVNYGYTF
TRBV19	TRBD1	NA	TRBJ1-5	TGTGCCAGTAGCAGGTGGGACAGGGTAATTTTTCAGCCCCAGCATTTT	CASSRWDRVIFQPQHF
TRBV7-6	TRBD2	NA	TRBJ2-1	TGTGCCAGCACCTTGTTCCCCGGGGGGAACCTATACAATGAGCAGTTCTTC	CASTLFPGGNLYNEQFF
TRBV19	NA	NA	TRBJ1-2	TGTGCCAGTAGTACCGGACAGTTCTATGGCTACACCTTC	CASSTGQFYGYTF
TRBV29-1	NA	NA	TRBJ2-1	TGCAGCGTTTTGACATTCTACAATGAGCAGTTCTTC	CSVLTFYNEQFF
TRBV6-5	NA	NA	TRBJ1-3	TGTGCCATCCGAGCCCCAGGGTTCTCTGGAAACACCATATATTTT	CAIRAPGFSGNTIYF
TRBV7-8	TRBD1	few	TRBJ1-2	TGTGCCAGCAGCCTTGACAGGGACTATGGCTACACCTTC	CASSLDRDYGYTF
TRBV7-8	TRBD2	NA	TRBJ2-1	TGTGCCAGCGGGGGGGTCTTGAATGAGCAGTTCTTC	CASGGVLNEQFF
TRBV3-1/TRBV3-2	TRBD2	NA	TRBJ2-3	TGTGCCAGCAGTCTAGCAACGGGACTACCCACAGATACGCAGTATTTT	CASSLATGLPTDTQYF
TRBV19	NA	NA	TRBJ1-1	TGTGCCAGTAGTTACAGGGAACTGGGGACTGAAGCTTTCTTT	CASSYRELGTEAFF
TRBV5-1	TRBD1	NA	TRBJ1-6	TGCGCCAGCAGCCAGAGACAGGGCCAGGGGTCCCTCCACTTT	CASSQRQGQGSLHF
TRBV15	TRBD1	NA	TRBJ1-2	TGTGCCACCAGCAGTGCCGGGACAGGGGCCTTCTACTACACCTTC	CATSSAGTGAFYYTF
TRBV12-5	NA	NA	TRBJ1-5	TGTGCTAGTGGTTCGCCAGGAAGTGGGGGAGGGAATCAGCCCCAGCATTTT	CASGSPGSGGGNQPQHF
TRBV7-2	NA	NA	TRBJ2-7	TGTGCCAGCAGCTTAGACGAGGGATTCAGCTACGAGCAGTACTTC	CASSLDEGFSYEQYF
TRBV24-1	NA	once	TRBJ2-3	TGTGCCACCAGTGTGGGGGGAACAGATACGCAGTATTTT	CATSVGGTDTQYF
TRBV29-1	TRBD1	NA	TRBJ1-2	TGCAGCGTTGTTACAGGGGGCTCATATGGCTACACCTTC	CSVVTGGSYGYTF